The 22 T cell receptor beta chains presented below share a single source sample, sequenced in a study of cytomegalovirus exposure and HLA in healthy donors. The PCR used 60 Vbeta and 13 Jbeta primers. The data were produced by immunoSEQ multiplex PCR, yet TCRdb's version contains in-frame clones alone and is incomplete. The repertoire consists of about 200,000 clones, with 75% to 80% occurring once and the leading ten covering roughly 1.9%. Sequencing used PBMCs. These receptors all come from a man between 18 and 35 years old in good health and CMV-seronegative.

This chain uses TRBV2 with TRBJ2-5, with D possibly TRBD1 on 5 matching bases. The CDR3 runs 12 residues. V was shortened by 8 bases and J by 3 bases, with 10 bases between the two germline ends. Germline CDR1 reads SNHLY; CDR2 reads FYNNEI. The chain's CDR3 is CASVDRKETQYF. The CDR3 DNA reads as TGTGCCAGCGTCGACAGAAAAGAGACCCAGTACTTC.

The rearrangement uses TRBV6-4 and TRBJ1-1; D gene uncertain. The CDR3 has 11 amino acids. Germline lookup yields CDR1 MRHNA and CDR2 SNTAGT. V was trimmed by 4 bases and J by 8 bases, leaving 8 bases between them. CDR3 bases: TGTGCCAGCAGTGGGGGAGGAGAAGCTTTCTTT. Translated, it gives CASSGGGEAFF.

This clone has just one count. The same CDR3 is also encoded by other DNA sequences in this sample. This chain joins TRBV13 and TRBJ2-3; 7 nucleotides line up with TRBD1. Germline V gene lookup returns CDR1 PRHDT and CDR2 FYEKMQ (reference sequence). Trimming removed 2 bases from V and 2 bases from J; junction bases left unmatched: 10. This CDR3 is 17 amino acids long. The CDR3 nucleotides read TGTGCCAGCAGCTTATCCAGTTTAGGGACAGCCACAGATACGCAGTATTTT. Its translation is CASSLSSLGTATDTQYF.

The CDR3 spells CASINSNYGYTF. The CDR3 DNA sequence: TGTGCCAGTATAAACTCTAACTATGGCTACACCTTC. The V and J genes are TRBV19 and TRBJ1-2; unclear D gene. The germline V and J ends were trimmed by 7 bases and 0 bases, with 6 bases remaining between them. CDR1 and CDR2 (germline): LNHDA, SQIVND (reference sequence). The CDR3 runs 12 residues.

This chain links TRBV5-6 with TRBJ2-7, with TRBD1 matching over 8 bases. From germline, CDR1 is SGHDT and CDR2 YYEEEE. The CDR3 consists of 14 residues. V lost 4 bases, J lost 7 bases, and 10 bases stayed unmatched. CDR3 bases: TGTGCCAGCAGCCATAGGACAGGGACACGGGAGCAGTACTTC. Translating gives CASSHRTGTREQYF.

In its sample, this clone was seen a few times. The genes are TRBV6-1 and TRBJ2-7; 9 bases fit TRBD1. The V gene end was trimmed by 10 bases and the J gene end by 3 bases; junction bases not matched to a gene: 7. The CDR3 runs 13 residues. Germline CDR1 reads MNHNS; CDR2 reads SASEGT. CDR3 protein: CATVTGQGYEQYF. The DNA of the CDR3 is TGTGCCACCGTGACGGGACAGGGCTACGAGCAGTACTTC.

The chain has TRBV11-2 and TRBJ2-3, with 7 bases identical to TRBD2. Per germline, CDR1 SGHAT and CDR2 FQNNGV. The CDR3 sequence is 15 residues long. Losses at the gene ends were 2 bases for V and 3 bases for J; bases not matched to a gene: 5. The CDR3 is CASSLRGGSTDTQYF. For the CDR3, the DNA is TGTGCCAGCAGCTTACGGGGCGGGAGTACAGATACGCAGTATTTT. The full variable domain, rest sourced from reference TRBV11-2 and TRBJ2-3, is EAGVAQSPRYKIIEKRQSVAFWCNPISGHATLYWYQQILGQGPKLLIQFQNNGVVDDSQLPKDRFSAERLKGVDSTLKIQPAKLEDSAVYLCASSLRGGSTDTQYFGPGTRLTVL.

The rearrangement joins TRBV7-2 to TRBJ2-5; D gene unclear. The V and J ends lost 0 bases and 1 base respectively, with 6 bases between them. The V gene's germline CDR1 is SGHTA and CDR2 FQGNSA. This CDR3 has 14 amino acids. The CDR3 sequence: CASSLAVAQETQYF. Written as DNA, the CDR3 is TGTGCCAGCAGCTTAGCGGTGGCCCAAGAGACCCAGTACTTC.

CDR3: CASGGGYFGEQYF. As DNA, the CDR3 is TGCGCCAGCGGGGGCGGATATTTCGGAGAGCAGTATTTT. J is TRBJ2-3 and V is TRBV5-1; possible D gene TRBD1, 6 bases. Trimming removed 7 bases from V and 11 bases from J, with 20 bases in between. Per germline, CDR1 SGHRS and CDR2 YFSETQ. The CDR3 runs 13 residues.

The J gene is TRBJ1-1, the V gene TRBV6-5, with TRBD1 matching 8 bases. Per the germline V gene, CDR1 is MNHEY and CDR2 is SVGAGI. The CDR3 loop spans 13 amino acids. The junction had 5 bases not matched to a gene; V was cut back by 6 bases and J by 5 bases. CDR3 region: CASSKDRATEAFF. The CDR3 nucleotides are TGTGCCAGCAGCAAGGACAGGGCGACTGAAGCTTTCTTT.

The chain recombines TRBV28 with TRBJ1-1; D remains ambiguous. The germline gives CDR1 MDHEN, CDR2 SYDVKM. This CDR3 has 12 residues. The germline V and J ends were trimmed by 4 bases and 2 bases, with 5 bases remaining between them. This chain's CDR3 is CASSSQNTEAFF. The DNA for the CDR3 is TGTGCCAGCAGTTCCCAAAACACTGAAGCTTTCTTT. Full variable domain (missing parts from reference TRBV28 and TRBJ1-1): DVKVTQSSRYLVKRTGEKVFLECVQDMDHENMFWYRQDPGLGLRLIYFSYDVKMKEKGDIPEGYSVSREKKERFSLILESASTNQTSMYLCASSSQNTEAFFGQGTRLTVV.

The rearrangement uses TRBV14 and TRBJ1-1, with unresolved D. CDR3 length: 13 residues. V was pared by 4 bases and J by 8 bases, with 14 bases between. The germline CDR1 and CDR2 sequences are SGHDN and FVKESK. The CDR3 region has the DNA TGTGCCAGCAGCCGCGTCGGGGTGAAGGAAGCTTTCTTT. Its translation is CASSRVGVKEAFF.

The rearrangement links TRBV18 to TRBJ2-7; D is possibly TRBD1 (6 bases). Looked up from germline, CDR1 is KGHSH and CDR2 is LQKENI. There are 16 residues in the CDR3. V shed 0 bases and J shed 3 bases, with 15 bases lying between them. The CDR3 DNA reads TGTGCCAGCTCACCACCGAGGGCAGGGGTTAACTACGAGCAGTACTTC. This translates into CASSPPRAGVNYEQYF.

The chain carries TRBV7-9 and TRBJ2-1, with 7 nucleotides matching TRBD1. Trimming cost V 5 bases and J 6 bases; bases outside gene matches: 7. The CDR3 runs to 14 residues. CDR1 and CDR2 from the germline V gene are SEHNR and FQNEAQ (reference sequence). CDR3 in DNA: TGTGCCAGCAGCCACCGGACAGGAGGCAATGAGCAGTTCTTC. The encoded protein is CASSHRTGGNEQFF.

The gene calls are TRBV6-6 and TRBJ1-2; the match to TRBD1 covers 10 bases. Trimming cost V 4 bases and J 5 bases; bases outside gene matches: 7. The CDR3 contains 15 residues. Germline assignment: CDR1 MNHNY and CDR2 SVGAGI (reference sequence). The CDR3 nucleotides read TGTGCCAGCAGTTGGAGACAGGGGGCGCAATATGGCTACACCTTC. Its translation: CASSWRQGAQYGYTF.

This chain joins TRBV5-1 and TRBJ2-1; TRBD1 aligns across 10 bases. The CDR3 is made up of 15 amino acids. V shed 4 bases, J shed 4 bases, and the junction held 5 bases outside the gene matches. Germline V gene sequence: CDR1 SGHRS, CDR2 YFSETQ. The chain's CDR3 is CASSLRQGAYNEQFF. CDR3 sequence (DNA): TGCGCCAGCAGCCTCCGACAGGGGGCTTACAATGAGCAGTTCTTC.

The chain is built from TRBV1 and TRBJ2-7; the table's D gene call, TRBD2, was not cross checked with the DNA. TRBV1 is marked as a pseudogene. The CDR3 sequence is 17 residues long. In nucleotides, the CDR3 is TGCACCAGCAGCCAAGATGTCCGACTAGCGGGCACGTACGAGCAGTACTTC. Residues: CTSSQDVRLAGTYEQYF.

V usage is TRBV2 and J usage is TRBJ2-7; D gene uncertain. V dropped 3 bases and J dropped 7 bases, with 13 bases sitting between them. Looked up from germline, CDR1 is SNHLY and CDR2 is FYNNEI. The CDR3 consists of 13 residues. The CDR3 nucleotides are TGTGCCAGCAGTGATAGATTGTTGTGGGAGCAGTACTTC. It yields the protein CASSDRLLWEQYF.

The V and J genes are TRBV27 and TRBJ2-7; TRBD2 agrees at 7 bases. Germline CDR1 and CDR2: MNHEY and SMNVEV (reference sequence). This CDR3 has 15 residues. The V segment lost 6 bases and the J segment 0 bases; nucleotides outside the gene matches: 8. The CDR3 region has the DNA TGTGCCAGCAGGCCCATAGCGGGCGCCTCCTACGAGCAGTACTTC. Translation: CASRPIAGASYEQYF.

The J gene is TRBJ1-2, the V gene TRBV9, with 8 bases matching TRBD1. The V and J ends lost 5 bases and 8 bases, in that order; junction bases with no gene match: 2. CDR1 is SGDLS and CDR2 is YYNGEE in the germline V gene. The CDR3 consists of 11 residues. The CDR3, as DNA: TGTGCCAGCAGTGGACAGGGCGGCTACACCTTC. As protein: CASSGQGGYTF.

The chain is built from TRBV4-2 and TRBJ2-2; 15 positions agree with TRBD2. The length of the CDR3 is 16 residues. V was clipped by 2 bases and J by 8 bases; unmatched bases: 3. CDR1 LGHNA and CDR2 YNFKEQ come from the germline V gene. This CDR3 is CASSQLGTSGRGELFF. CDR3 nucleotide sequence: TGTGCCAGCAGCCAACTAGGGACTAGCGGGAGGGGGGAGCTGTTTTTT.

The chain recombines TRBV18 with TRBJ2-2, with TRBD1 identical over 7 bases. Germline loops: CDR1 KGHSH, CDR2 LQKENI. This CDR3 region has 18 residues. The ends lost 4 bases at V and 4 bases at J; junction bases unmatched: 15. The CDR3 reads CASSRGTAHASGTGELFF. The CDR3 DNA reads TGTGCCAGCTCACGGGGGACAGCCCACGCCTCAGGCACCGGGGAGCTGTTTTTT.